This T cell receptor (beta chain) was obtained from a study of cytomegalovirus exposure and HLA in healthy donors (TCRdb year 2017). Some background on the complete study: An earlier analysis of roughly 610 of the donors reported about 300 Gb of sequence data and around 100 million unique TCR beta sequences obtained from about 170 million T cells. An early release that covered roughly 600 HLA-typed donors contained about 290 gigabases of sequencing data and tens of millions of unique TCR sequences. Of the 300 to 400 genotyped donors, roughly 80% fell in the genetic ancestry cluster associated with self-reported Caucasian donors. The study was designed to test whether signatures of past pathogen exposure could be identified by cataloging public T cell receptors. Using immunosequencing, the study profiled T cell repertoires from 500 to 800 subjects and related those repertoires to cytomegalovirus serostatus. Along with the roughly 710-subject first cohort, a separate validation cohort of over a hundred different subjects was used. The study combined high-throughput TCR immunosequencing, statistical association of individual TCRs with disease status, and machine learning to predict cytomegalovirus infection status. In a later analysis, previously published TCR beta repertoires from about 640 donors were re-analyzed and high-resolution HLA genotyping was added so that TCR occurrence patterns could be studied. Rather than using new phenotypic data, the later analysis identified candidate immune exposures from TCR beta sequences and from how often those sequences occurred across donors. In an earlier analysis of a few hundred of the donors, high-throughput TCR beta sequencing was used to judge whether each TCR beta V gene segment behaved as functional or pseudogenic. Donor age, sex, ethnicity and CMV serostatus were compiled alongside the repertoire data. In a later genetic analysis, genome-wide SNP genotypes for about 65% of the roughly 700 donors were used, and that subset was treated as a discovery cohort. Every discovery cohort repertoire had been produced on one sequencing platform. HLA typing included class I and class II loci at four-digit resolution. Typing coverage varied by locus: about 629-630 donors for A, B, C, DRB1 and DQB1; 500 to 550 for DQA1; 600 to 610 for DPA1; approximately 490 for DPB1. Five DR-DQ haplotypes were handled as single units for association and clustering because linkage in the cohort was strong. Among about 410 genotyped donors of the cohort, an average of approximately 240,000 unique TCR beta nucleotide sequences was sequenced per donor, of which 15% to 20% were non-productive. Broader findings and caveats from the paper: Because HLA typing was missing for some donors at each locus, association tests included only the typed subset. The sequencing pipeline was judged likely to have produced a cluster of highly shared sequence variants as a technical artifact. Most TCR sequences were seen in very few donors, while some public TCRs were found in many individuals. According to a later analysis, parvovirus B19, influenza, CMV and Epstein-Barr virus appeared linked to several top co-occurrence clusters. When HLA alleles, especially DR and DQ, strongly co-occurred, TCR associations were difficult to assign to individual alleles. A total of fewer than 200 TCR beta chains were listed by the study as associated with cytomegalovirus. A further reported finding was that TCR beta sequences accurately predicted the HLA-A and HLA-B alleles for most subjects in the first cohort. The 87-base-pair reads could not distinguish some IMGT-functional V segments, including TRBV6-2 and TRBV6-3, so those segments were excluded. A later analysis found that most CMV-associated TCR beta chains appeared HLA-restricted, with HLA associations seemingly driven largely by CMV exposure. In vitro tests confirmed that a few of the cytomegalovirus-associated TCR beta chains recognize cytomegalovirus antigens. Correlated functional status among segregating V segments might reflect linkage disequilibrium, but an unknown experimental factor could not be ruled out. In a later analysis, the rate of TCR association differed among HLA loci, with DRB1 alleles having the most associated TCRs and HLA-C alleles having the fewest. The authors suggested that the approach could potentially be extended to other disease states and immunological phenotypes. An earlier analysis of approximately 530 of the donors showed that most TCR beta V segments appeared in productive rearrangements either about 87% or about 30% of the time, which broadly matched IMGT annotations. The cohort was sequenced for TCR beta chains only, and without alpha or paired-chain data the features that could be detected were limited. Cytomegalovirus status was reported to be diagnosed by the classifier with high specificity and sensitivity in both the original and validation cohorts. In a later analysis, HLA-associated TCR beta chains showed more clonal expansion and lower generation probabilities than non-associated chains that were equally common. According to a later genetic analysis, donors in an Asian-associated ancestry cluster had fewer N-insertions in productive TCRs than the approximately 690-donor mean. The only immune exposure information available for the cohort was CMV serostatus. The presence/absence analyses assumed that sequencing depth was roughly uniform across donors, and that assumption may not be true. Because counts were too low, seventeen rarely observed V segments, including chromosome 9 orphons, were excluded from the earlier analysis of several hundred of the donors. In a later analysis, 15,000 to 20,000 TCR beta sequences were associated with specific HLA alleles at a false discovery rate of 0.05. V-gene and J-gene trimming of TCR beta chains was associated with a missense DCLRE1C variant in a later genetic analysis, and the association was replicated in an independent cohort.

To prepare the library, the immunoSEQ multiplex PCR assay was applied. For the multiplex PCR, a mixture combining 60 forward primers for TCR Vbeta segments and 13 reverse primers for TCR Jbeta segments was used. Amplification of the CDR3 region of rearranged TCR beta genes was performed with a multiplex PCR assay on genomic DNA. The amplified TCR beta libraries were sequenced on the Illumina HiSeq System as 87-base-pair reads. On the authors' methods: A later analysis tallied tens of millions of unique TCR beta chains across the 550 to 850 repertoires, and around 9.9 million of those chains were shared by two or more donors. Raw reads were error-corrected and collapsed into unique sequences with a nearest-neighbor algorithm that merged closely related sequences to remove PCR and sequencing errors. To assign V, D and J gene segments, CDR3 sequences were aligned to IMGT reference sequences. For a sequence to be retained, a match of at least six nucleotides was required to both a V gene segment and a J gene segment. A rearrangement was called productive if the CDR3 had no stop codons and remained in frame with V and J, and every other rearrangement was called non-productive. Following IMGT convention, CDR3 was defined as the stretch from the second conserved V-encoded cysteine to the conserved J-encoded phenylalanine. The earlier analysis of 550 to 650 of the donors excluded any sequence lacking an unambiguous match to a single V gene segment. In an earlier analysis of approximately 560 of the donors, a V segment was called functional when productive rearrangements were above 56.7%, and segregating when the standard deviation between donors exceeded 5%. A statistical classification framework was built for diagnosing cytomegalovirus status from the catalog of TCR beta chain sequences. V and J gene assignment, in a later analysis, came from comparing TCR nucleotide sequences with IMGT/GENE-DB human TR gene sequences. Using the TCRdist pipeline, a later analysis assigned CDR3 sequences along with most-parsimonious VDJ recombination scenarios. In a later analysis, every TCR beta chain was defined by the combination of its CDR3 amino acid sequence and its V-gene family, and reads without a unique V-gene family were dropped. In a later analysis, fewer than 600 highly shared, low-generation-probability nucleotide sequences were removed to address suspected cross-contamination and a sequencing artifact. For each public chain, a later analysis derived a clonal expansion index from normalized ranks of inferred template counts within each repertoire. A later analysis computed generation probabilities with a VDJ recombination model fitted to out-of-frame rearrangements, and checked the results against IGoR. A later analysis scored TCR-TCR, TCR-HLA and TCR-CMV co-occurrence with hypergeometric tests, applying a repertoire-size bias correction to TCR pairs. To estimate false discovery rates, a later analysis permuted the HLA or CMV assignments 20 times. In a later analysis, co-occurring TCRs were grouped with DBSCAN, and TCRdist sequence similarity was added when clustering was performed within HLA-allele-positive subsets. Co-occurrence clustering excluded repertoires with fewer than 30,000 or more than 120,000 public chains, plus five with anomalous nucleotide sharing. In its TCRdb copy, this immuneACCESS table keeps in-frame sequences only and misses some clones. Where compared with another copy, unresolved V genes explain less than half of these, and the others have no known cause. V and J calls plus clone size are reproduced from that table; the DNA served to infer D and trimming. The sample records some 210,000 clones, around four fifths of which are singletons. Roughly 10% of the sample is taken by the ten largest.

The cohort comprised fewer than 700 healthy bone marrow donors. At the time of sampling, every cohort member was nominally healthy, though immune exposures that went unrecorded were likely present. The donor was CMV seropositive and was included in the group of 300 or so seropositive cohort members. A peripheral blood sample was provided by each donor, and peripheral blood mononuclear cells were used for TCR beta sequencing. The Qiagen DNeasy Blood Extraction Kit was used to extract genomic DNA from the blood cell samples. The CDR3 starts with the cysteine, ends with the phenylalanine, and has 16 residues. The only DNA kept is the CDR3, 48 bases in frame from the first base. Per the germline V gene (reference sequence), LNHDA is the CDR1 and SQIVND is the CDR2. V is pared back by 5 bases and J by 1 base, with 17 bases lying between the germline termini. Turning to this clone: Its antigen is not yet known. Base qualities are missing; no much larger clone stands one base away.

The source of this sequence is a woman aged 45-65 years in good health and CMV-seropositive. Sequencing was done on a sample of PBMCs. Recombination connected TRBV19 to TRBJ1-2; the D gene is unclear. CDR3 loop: CASSRPRAGFNYGYTF. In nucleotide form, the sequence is TGTGCCAGTAGTCGACCTCGGGCGGGATTTAACTATGGCTACACCTTC.